This T cell receptor beta chain was identified in a study of cytomegalovirus exposure and HLA in healthy donors. The PCR ran on 60 Vbeta and 13 Jbeta primers. Using immunoSEQ multiplex PCR, the repertoire was profiled, and TCRdb retains in-frame clones only, with some absent. The specimen's table records under 85,000 clones. Study results and caveats: A later analysis showed that HLA-associated TCR beta chains had undergone more clonal expansion than equally common others.

For this clone: Its target is not known.

Germline V gene data show CDR1 as SGHDN and CDR2 as FVKESK. Trimming cost V 3 bases and J 4 bases, with 6 bases left between them. The CDR3 spans 12 residues. The sequencing sample was made of PBMCs. The sequence derives from a boy under 18 in good health and CMV-seronegative. This chain uses TRBV14 with TRBJ1-2; a weak D match, TRBD1 (5 bases). CDR3 protein: CASSQGLYGYTF. The CDR3 nucleotides read TGTGCCAGCAGCCAGGGGCTCTATGGCTACACCTTC.